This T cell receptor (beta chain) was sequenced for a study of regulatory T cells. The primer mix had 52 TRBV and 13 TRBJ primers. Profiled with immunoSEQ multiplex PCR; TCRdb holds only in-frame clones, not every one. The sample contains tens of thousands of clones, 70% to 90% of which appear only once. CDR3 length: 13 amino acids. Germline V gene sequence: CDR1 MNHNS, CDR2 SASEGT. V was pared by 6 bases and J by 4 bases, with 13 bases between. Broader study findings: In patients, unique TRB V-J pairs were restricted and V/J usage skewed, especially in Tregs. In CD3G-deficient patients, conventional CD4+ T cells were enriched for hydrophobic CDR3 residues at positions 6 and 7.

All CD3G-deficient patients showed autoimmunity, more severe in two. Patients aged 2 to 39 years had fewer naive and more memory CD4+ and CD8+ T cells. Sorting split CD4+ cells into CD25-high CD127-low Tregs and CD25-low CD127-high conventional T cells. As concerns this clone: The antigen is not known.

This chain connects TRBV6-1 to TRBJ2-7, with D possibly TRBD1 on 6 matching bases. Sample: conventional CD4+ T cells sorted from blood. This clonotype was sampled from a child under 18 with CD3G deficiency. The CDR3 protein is CASRDRSPYEQYF. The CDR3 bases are TGTGCCAGCAGAGACAGGAGCCCTTACGAGCAGTACTTC.